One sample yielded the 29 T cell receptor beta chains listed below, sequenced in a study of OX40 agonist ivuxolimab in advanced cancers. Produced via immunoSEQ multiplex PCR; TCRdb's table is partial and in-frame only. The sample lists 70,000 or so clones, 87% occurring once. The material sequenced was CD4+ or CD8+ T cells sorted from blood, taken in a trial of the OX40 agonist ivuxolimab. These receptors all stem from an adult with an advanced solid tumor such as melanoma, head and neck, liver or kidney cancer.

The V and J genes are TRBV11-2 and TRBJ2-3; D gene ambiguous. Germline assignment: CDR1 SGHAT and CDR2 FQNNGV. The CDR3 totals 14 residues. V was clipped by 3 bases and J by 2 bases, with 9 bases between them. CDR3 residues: CASSLDRFTDTQYF. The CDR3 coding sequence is TGTGCCAGCAGCTTGGACCGATTCACAGATACGCAGTATTTT.

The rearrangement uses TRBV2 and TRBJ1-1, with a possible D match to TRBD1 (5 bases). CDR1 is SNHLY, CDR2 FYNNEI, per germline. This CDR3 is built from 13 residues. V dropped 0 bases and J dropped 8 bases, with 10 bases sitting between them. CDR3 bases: TGTGCCAGCAGTGAAGCGCTGAGGACAGAAGCTTTCTTT. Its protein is CASSEALRTEAFF.

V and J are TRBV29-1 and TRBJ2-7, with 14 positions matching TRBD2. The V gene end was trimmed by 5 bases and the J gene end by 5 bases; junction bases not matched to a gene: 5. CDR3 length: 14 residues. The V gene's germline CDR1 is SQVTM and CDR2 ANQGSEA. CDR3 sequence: CSVHGLAGGNEQYF. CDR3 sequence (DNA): TGCAGCGTTCACGGACTAGCGGGAGGTAACGAGCAGTACTTC.

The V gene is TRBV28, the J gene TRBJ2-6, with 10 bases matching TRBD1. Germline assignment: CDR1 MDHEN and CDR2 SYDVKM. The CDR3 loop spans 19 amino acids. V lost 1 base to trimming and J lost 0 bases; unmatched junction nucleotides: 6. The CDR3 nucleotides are TGTGCCAGCAGTTTATTGGTCAGACAGGGGGCCTCTGGGGCCAACGTCCTGACTTTC. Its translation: CASSLLVRQGASGANVLTF.

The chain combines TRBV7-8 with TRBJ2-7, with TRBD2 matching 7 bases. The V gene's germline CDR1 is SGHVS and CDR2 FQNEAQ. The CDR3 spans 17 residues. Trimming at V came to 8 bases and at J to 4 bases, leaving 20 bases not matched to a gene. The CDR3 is CASSTYRPGGKSYEQYF. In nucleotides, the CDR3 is TGTGCCAGCTCCACGTATCGTCCGGGGGGTAAGAGTTACGAGCAGTACTTC.

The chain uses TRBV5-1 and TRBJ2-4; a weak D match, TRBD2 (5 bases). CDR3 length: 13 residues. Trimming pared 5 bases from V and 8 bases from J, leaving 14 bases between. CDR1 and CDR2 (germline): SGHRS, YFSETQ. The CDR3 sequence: CASRASPRDIQYF. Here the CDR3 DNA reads TGCGCCAGCAGGGCTAGCCCTAGGGACATTCAGTACTTC. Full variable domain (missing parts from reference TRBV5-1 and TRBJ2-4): KAGVTQTPRYLIKTRGQQVTLSCSPISGHRSVSWYQQTPGQGLQFLFEYFSETQRNKGNFPGRFSGRQFSNSRSEMNVSTLELGDSALYLCASRASPRDIQYFGAGTRLSVL.

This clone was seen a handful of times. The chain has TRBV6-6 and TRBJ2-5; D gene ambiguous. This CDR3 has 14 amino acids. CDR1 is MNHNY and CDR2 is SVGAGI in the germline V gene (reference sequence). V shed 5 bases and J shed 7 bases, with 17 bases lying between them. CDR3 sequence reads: CASSLAQAPRTQYF. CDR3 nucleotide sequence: TGTGCCAGCAGTCTGGCCCAAGCTCCGAGGACCCAGTACTTC.

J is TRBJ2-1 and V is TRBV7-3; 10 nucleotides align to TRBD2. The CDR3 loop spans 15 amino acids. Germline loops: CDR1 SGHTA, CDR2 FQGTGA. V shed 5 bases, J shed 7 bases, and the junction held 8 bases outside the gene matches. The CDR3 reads CASSRASGGGNEQFF. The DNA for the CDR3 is TGTGCCAGCAGCCGCGCTAGCGGGGGTGGGAATGAGCAGTTCTTC. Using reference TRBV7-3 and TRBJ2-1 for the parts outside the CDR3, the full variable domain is GAGVSQTPSNKVTEKGKYVELRCDPISGHTALYWYRQSLGQGPEFLIYFQGTGAADDSGLPNDRFFAVRPEGSVSTLKIQRTERGDSAVYLCASSRASGGGNEQFFGPGTRLTVL.

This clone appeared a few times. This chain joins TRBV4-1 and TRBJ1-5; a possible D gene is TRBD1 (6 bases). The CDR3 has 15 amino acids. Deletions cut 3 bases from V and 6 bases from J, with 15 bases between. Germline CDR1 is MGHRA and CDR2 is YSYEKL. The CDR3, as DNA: TGCGCCAGCAGCCAGGAACACAGGGTTGGTCAGCCCCAGCATTTT. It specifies CASSQEHRVGQPQHF.

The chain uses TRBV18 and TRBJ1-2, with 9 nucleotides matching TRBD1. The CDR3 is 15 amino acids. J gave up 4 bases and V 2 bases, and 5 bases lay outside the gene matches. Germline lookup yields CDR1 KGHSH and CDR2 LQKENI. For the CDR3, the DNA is TGTGCCAGCTCACCAACGGGACAGGGTCTCTATGGCTACACCTTC. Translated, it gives CASSPTGQGLYGYTF.

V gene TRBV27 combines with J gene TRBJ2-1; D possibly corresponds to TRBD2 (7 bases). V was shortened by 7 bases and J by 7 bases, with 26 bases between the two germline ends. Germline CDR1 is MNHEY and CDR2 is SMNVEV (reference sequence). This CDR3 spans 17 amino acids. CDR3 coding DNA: TGTGCCAGCAATACCATAGGGCCCGGGGGGCGCGTGAATGAGCAGTTCTTC. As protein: CASNTIGPGGRVNEQFF.

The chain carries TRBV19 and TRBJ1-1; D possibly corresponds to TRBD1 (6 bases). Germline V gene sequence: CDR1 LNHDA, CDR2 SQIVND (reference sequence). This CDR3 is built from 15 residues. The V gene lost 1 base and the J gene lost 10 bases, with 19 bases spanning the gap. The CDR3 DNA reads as TGTGCCAGTAGTATAGGGGCCGCCGGGGGCTCTGGAGCTTTCTTT. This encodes CASSIGAAGGSGAFF. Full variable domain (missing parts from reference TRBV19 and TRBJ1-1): DGGITQSPKYLFRKEGQNVTLSCEQNLNHDAMYWYRQDPGQGLRLIYYSQIVNDFQKGDIAEGYSVSREKKESFPLTVTSAQKNPTAFYLCASSIGAAGGSGAFFGQGTRLTVV.

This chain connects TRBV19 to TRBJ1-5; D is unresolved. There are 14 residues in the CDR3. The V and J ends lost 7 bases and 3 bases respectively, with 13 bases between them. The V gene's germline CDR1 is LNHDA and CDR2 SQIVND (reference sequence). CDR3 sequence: CASNLGGYNQPQHF. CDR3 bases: TGTGCCAGTAACCTCGGCGGCTACAATCAGCCCCAGCATTTT.

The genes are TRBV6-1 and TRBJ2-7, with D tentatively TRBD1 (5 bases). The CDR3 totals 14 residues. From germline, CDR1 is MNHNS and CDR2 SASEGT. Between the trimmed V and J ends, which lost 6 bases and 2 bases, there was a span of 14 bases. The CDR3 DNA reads TGTGCCAGCAGGGAACCCGGACATACCTACGAGCAGTACTTC. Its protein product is CASREPGHTYEQYF.

CDR3 coding DNA: TGTGCCAGCAGCGCCCAGCGGGAGGGCCACAATGAGCAGTTCTTC. It translates to CASSAQREGHNEQFF. The chain has TRBV9 and TRBJ2-1; 10 bases fit TRBD2. CDR3 length: 15 residues. CDR1 SGDLS and CDR2 YYNGEE come from the germline V gene. Trimming removed 3 bases from V and 5 bases from J; junction bases left unmatched: 5. Together with reference TRBV9 and TRBJ2-1, the CDR3 gives the full variable domain: DSGVTQTPKHLITATGQRVTLRCSPRSGDLSVYWYQQSLDQGLQFLIQYYNGEERAKGNILERFSAQQFPDLHSELNLSSLELGDSALYFCASSAQREGHNEQFFGPGTRLTVL.

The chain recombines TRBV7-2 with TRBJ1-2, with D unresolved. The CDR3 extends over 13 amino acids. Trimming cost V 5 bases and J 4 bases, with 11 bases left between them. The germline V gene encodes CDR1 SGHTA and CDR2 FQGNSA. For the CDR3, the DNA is TGTGCCAGCAGCCAGGCAGATATCTATGGCTACACCTTC. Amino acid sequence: CASSQADIYGYTF.

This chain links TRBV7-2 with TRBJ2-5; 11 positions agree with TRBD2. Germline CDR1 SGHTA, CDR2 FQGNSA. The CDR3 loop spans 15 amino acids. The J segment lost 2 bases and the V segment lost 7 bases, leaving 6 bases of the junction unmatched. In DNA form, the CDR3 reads TGTGCCAGCAACCTAGCGGGGGGAATACAAGAGACCCAGTACTTC. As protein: CASNLAGGIQETQYF. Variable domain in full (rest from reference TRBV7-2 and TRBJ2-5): GAGVSQSPSNKVTEKGKDVELRCDPISGHTALYWYRQSLGQGLEFLIYFQGNSAPDKSGLPSDRFSAERTGGSVSTLTIQRTQQEDSAVYLCASNLAGGIQETQYFGPGTRLLVL.

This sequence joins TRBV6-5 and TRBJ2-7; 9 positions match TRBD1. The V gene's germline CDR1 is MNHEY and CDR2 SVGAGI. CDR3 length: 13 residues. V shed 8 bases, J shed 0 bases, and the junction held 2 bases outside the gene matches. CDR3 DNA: TGTGCCAGCGGGACAGGGCTCTCCTACGAGCAGTACTTC. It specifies CASGTGLSYEQYF.

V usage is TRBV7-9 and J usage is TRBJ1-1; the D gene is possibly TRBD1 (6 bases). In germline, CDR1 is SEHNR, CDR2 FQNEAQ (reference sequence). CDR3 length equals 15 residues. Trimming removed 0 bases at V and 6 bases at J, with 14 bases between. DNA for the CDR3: TGTGCCAGCAGCTTAGCTCGGCAGGGGAGGTCTGAAGCTTTCTTT. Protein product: CASSLARQGRSEAFF.

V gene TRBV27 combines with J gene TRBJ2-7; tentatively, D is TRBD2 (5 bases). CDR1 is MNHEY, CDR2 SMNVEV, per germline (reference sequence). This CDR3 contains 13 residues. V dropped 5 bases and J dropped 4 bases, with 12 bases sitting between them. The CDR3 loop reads CASSPRGPYEQYF. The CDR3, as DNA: TGTGCCAGCAGTCCCCGGGGTCCTTACGAGCAGTACTTC.

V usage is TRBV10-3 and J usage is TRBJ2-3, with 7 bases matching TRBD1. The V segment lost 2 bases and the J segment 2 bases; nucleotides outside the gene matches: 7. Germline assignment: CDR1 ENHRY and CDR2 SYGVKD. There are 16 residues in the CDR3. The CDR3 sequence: CAISERGPGITDTQYF. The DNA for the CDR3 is TGTGCCATCAGTGAGAGGGGGCCGGGAATCACAGATACGCAGTATTTT.

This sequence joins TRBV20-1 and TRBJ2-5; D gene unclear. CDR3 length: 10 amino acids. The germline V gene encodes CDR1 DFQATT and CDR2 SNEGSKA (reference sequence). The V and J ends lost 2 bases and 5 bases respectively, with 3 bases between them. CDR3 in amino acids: CSARLETQYF. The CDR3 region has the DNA TGCAGTGCTAGACTGGAGACCCAGTACTTC.

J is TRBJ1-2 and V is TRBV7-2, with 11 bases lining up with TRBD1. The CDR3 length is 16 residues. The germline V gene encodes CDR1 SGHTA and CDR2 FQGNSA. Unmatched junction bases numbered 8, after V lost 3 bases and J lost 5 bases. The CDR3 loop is CASSLGGQGASYGYTF. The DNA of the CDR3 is TGTGCCAGCAGCTTGGGAGGACAGGGGGCGAGTTATGGCTACACCTTC.

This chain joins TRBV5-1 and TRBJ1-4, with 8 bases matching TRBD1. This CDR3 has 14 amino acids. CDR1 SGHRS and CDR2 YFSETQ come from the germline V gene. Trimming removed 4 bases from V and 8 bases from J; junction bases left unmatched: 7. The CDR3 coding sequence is TGCGCCAGCAGCATCGGACAGGGTAGGGAAAAACTGTTTTTT. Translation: CASSIGQGREKLFF.

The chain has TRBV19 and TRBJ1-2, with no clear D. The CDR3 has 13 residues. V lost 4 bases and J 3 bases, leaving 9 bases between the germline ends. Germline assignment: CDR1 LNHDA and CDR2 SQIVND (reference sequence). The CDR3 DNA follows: TGTGCCAGTAGTACTGGGCGCGACTATGGCTACACCTTC. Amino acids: CASSTGRDYGYTF.

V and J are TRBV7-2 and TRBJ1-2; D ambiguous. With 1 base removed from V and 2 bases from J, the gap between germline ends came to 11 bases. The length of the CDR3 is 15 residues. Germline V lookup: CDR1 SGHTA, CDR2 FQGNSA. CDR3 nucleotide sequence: TGTGCCAGCAGCTTAGGAGAAGTGATCAACTATGGCTACACCTTC. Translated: CASSLGEVINYGYTF. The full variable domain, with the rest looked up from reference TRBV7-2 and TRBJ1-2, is GAGVSQSPSNKVTEKGKDVELRCDPISGHTALYWYRQSLGQGLEFLIYFQGNSAPDKSGLPSDRFSAERTGGSVSTLTIQRTQQEDSAVYLCASSLGEVINYGYTFGSGTRLTVV.

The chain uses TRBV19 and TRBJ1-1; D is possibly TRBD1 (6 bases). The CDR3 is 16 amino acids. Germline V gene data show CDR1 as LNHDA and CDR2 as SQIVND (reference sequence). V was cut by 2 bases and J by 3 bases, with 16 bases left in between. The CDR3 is CASSILLLRGDTEAFF. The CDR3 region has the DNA TGTGCCAGTAGTATATTGCTTTTGAGGGGGGACACTGAAGCTTTCTTT.

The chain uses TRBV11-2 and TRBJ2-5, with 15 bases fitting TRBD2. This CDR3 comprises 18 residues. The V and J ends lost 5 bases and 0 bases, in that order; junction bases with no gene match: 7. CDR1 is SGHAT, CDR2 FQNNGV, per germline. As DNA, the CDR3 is TGTGCCAGCAGCCGAGGGACTAGCGGGGGGTCGTACCAAGAGACCCAGTACTTC. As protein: CASSRGTSGGSYQETQYF.

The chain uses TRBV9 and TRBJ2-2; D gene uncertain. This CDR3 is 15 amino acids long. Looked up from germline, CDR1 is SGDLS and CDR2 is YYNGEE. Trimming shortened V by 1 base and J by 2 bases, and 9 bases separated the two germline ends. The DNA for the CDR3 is TGTGCCAGCAGCGTATCCCCGGGTAACACCGGGGAGCTGTTTTTT. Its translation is CASSVSPGNTGELFF. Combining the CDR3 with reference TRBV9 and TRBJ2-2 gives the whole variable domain DSGVTQTPKHLITATGQRVTLRCSPRSGDLSVYWYQQSLDQGLQFLIQYYNGEERAKGNILERFSAQQFPDLHSELNLSSLELGDSALYFCASSVSPGNTGELFFGEGSRLTVL.